One and the same sample provided the 15 T cell receptor beta chains below, sequenced in a study of blood T cell repertoires in COVID-19. Here immunoSEQ multiplex PCR was the method, and the copy in TCRdb shows in-frame clones only, minus some. The sample comprises approximately 220,000 clones, 88% of which are singletons, and about 2.6% rests with the top ten. The sample was PBMCs or T cells enriched from blood (not recorded which). The receptors were sampled from a woman in her twenties or thirties who had recovered from COVID-19.

This clone is a singleton in its sample. This chain joins TRBV5-1 and TRBJ1-2; 11 bases line up with TRBD1. Germline trimming cut 3 bases from V and 8 bases from J; bases unmatched to any gene: 9. The CDR3 has 15 amino acids. Germline-derived CDR1 and CDR2 are SGHRS and YFSETQ. In DNA, the CDR3 is TGCGCCAGCAGCTCTCCCGGACAGGGGGCAAGAGGCTACACCTTC. As protein: CASSSPGQGARGYTF.

V and J are TRBV7-9 and TRBJ1-2; maybe TRBD1 (6 bases). The V gene lost 6 bases and the J gene lost 6 bases, with 23 bases spanning the gap. CDR1 and CDR2 (germline): SEHNR, FQNEAQ (reference sequence). The CDR3 consists of 16 residues. The CDR3 nucleotides read TGTGCCAGCAGTTTCCGTGTTGGGGGCGGATGGGATGGCTACACCTTC. It is translated as CASSFRVGGGWDGYTF.

The chain is built from TRBV5-5 and TRBJ1-1; TRBD1 matches 9 bases. CDR1 and CDR2 from the germline V gene are SGHKS and YYEKEE (reference sequence). V lost 4 bases and J lost 0; bases outside the gene matches: 10. The CDR3 length is 17 residues. CDR3 region: CASSAGTGTLLNTEAFF. CDR3 nucleotides: TGTGCCAGCAGCGCCGGGACAGGGACACTCTTGAACACTGAAGCTTTCTTT.

The V and J genes are TRBV6-2 or TRBV6-3 and TRBJ2-7; TRBD2 might be the D (5 bases). There are 12 residues in the CDR3. Germline-derived CDR1 and CDR2 are MNHEY and SVGEGT. V was trimmed by 5 bases and J by 4 bases, leaving 9 bases between them. This chain's CDR3 is CASSTGRYEQYF. The CDR3 nucleotides are TGTGCCAGCAGTACGGGGAGATACGAGCAGTACTTC.

V gene TRBV9 combines with J gene TRBJ2-2, with TRBD1 matching 7 bases. The CDR3 totals 15 residues. CDR1 is SGDLS and CDR2 is YYNGEE in the germline V gene. With V trimmed by 4 bases and J by 8 bases, 11 bases remained unmatched. CDR3 loop: CASSTRGPRAGELFF. CDR3 sequence (DNA): TGTGCCAGCAGCACTAGGGGGCCGCGGGCAGGGGAGCTGTTTTTT.

This chain uses TRBV19 with TRBJ2-1; TRBD1 might be the D (5 bases). The ends were cut back, 7 bases at V and 7 bases at J, with 17 bases in the middle. Germline V lookup: CDR1 LNHDA, CDR2 SQIVND (reference sequence). The CDR3 loop spans 14 amino acids. This CDR3 is CASNMDTLQNEQFF. CDR3 in DNA: TGTGCCAGTAATATGGACACACTACAGAATGAGCAGTTCTTC.

The chain is built from TRBV19 and TRBJ2-4; 7 bases are shared with TRBD1. Germline CDR1 and CDR2: LNHDA and SQIVND (reference sequence). J gave up 0 bases and V 4 bases, and 3 bases lay outside the gene matches. The CDR3 contains 15 residues. The CDR3 loop is CASSTTGVAKNIQYF. In DNA form, the CDR3 reads TGTGCCAGTAGTACCACAGGGGTAGCCAAAAACATTCAGTACTTC.

The rearrangement uses TRBV5-6 and TRBJ2-2, with TRBD1 matching over 9 bases. The CDR3 totals 16 residues. Germline CDR1 and CDR2: SGHDT and YYEEEE. V gave up 0 bases and J gave up 3 bases; unmatched junction bases: 3. The CDR3 sequence is CASSLGTGVYTGELFF. The CDR3 nucleotides read TGTGCCAGCAGCTTGGGGACAGGGGTCTACACCGGGGAGCTGTTTTTT.

This chain links TRBV12-3 or TRBV12-4 with TRBJ2-2; D is uncertain. The ends were cut back, 6 bases at V and 8 bases at J, with 13 bases in the middle. There are 13 residues in the CDR3. CDR3 sequence: CASSLRGSGELFF. DNA for the CDR3: TGTGCCAGCAGCCTCCGAGGTTCGGGGGAGCTGTTTTTT.

This chain connects TRBV15 to TRBJ1-5; maybe TRBD1 (6 bases). Germline assignment: CDR1 LNHNV and CDR2 YYDKDF (reference sequence). The ends were cut back, 5 bases at V and 2 bases at J, with 10 bases in the middle. This CDR3 has 14 residues. The CDR3 spells CATSFRGGNQPQHF. DNA of the CDR3: TGTGCCACCAGCTTCAGGGGTGGCAATCAGCCCCAGCATTTT.

This chain connects TRBV12-3 or TRBV12-4 to TRBJ2-5, with D maybe TRBD2 (6 bases). The CDR3 is 13 residues long. Trimming pared 8 bases from V and 3 bases from J, leaving 13 bases between. Here the CDR3 DNA reads TGTGCCAGCCAAGGGGACTCGAAAGAGACCCAGTACTTC. Its protein product is CASQGDSKETQYF.

The chain uses TRBV5-4 and TRBJ1-4, with D possibly matching TRBD1 (6 bases). Germline values: CDR1 SGHNT, CDR2 YYREEE (reference sequence). The V gene lost 0 bases and the J gene lost 0 bases, with 18 bases spanning the gap. This CDR3 is 19 amino acids long. The CDR3 here is CASSLDLGQASATNEKLFF. DNA of the CDR3: TGTGCCAGCAGCTTGGACCTGGGACAAGCCAGTGCAACTAATGAAAAACTGTTTTTT.

This chain connects TRBV9 to TRBJ1-6, with 7 bases fitting TRBD1. The CDR3 extends over 15 amino acids. V was pared by 3 bases and J by 5 bases, with 5 bases of the junction left unmatched. Per germline, CDR1 SGDLS and CDR2 YYNGEE. CDR3 DNA sequence: TGTGCCAGCAGCGCCCGGGACAGCGATAATTCACCCCTCCACTTT. Translating it yields CASSARDSDNSPLHF.

The chain recombines TRBV4-2 with TRBJ2-4; 8 bases match TRBD2. Per the germline V gene, CDR1 is LGHNA and CDR2 is YNFKEQ. This CDR3 is 15 amino acids long. With V trimmed by 1 base and J by 9 bases, 8 bases remained unmatched. The CDR3 reads CASSQGTGGPLIQYF. CDR3 coding DNA: TGTGCCAGCAGCCAAGGAACGGGGGGGCCCCTCATTCAGTACTTC.

The chain recombines TRBV15 with TRBJ1-5, with D possibly being TRBD1 (5 bases). V lost 0 bases and J lost 3, with 12 bases in between. This CDR3 comprises 16 residues. Per germline, CDR1 LNHNV and CDR2 YYDKDF (reference sequence). The CDR3 is CATSRDWGSPNQPQHF. The CDR3 bases are TGTGCCACCAGCAGAGATTGGGGCAGCCCCAATCAGCCCCAGCATTTT. The full variable domain, in which reference TRBV15 and TRBJ1-5 provide the parts outside the CDR3, is DAMVIQNPRYQVTQFGKPVTLSCSQTLNHNVMYWYQQKSSQAPKLLFHYYDKDFNNEADTPDNFQSRRPNTSFCFLDIRSPGLGDTAMYLCATSRDWGSPNQPQHFGDGTRLSIL.